This TCR beta chain was captured by sequencing in a study of blood T cell repertoires in COVID-19. Study background: There were acute and convalescent COVID-19 samples, and they came from the United States, Italy and Spain.

Original processing methods: Using reference gene primer amplification, nucleated cell counts were estimated. TCRdb's table, derived via immunoSEQ multiplex PCR, lists solely in-frame clones and lacks some. The DNA was the basis for D and trimming; V, J and clone size are from that table. The sample carries around 140,000 clones, 89% recorded once. Sequencing was done on a sample of peripheral blood. The TCR comes from a human donor in a cohort sampled during active COVID-19.

CDR3: CASSLRYRSTDTQYF. The CDR3 DNA follows: TGTGCCAGCAGCTTAAGGTACAGGAGCACAGATACGCAGTATTTT. The chain couples TRBV11-1 to TRBJ2-3, with D perhaps matching TRBD1 (5 bases). Trimming took off 2 bases at V and 0 bases at J, with 9 bases between the two ends. Looked up from germline, CDR1 is SGHAT and CDR2 is FQDESV (reference sequence). This CDR3 has 15 residues.